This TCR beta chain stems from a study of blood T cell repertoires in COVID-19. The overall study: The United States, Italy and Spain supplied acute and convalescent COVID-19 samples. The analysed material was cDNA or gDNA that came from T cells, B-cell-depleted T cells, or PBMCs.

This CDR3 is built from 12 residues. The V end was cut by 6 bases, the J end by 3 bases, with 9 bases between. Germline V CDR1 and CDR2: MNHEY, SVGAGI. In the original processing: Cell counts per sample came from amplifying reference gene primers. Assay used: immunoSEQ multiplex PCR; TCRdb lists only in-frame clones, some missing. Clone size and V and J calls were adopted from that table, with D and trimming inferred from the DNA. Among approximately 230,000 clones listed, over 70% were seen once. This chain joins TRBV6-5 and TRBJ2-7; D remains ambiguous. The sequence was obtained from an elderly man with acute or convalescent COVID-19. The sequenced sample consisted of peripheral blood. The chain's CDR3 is CASSVGVYEQYF. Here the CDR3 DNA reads TGTGCCAGCAGCGTCGGAGTCTACGAGCAGTACTTC.